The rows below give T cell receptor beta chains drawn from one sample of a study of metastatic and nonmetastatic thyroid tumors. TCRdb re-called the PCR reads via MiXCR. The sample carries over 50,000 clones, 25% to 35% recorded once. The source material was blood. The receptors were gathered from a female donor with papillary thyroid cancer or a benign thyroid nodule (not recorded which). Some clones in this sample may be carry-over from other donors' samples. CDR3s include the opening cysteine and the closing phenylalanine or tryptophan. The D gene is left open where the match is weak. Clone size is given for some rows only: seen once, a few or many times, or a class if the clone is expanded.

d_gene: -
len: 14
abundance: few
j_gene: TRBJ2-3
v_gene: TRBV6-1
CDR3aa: CASSSGPSTDTQYF
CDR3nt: TGTGCCAGCTCGAGCGGACCTAGCACAGATACGCAGTATTTT

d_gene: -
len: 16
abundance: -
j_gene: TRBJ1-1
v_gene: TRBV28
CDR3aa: CASSPVVGVRRTEAFF
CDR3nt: TGTGCCAGCAGTCCAGTCGTCGGGGTGAGACGTACTGAAGCTTTCTTT

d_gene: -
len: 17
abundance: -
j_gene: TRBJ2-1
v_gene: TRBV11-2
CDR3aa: CASSLDFGMSSYNEQFF
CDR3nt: TGTGCCAGCAGCTTAGACTTCGGGATGAGCTCCTACAATGAGCAGTTCTTC

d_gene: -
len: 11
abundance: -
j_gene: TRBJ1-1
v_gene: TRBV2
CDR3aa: CASSTSTEAFF
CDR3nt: TGTGCCAGCAGTACTAGTACTGAAGCTTTCTTT

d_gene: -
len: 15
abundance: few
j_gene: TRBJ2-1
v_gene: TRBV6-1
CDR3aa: CASSLGTHSYNEQFF
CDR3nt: TGTGCCAGCAGTCTAGGGACTCACTCCTACAATGAGCAGTTCTTC

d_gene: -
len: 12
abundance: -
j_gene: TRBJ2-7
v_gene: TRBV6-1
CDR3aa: CATAGAPYEQYF
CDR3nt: TGTGCTACAGCCGGGGCCCCCTACGAGCAGTACTTC

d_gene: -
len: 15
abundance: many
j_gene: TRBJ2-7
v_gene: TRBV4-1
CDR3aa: CASSQDPQGGNEQYF
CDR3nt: TGCGCCAGCAGCCAAGATCCACAGGGTGGCAACGAGCAGTACTTC

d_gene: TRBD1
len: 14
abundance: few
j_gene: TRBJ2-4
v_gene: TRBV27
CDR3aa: CASSHRGEENIQYF
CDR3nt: TGTGCCAGCAGTCACAGGGGGGAGGAAAACATTCAGTACTTC

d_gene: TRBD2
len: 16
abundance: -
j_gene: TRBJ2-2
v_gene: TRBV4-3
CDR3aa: CASSQASGTNTGELFF
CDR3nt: TGCGCCAGCAGCCAAGCTAGCGGTACGAACACCGGGGAGCTGTTTTTT

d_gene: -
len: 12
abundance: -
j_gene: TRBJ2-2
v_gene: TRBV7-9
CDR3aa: CASSRSDGELFF
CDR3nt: TGTGCCAGCTCTCGGAGCGACGGGGAGCTGTTTTTT

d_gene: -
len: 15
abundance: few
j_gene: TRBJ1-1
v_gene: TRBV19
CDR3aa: CASNAGALGNTEAFF
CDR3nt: TGTGCCAGTAACGCGGGGGCTCTGGGGAACACTGAAGCTTTCTTT

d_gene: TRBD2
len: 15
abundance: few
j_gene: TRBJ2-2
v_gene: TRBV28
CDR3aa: CASSSWGGNTGELFF
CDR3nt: TGTGCCAGCAGTTCGTGGGGGGGGAACACCGGGGAGCTGTTTTTT

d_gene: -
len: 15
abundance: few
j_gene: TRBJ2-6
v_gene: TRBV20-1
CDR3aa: CSASGGITGANVLTF
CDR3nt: TGCAGTGCCTCAGGAGGAATCACTGGGGCCAACGTCCTGACTTTC

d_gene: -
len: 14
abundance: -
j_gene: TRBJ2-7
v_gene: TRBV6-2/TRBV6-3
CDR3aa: CASSYAPLIYEQYF
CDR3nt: TGTGCCAGCAGTTATGCTCCACTTATCTACGAGCAGTACTTC

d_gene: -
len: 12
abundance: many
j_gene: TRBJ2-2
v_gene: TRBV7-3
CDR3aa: CASSGNTGELFF
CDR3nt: TGTGCCAGCAGCGGGAACACCGGGGAGCTGTTTTTT

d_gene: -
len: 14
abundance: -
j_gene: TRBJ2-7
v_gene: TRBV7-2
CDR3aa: CASSLRLYSYEQYF
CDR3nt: TGTGCCAGCAGCTTACGGCTGTACTCCTACGAGCAGTACTTC

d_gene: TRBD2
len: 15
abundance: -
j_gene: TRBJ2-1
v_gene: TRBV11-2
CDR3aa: CASSLGTSGDNEQFF
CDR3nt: TGTGCCAGCAGCTTAGGGACTAGCGGGGACAATGAGCAGTTCTTC

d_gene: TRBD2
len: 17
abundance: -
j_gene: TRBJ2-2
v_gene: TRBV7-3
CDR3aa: CASSLTSGGSNTGELFF
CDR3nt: TGTGCCAGCAGCTTAACTAGCGGGGGCTCTAACACCGGGGAGCTGTTTTTT

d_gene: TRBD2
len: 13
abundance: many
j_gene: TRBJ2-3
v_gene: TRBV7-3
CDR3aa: CASSPAGLDTQYF
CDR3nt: TGTGCCAGCTCCCCAGCGGGATTAGATACGCAGTATTTT

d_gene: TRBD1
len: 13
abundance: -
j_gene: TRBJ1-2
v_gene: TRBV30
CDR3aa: CAWTQGVGYGYTF
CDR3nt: TGTGCCTGGACTCAGGGGGTTGGGTATGGCTACACCTTC

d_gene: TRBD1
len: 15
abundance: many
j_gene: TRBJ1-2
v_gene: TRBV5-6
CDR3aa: CASSLGQGMQYGYTF
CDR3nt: TGTGCCAGCAGCCTGGGACAGGGAATGCAGTATGGCTACACCTTC

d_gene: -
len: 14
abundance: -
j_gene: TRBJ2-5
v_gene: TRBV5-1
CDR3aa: CASRPLGDQETQYF
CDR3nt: TGCGCCAGCAGACCGCTAGGGGACCAAGAGACCCAGTACTTC

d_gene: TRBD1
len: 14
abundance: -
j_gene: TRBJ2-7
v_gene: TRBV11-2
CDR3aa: CASSAGTGNYEQYF
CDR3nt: TGTGCCAGCAGCGCCGGGACAGGGAACTACGAGCAGTACTTC

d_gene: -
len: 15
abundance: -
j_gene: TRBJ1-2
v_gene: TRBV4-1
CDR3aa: CASSQDLNFDYGYTF
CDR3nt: TGCGCCAGCAGCCAAGATCTCAACTTCGACTATGGCTACACCTTC

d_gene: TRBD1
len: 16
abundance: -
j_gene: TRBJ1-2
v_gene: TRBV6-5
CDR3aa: CASSYIRTGGSYGYTF
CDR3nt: TGTGCCAGCAGTTACATAAGGACAGGGGGCAGCTATGGCTACACCTTC

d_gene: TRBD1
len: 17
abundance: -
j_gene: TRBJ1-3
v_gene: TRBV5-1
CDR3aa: CASSLIAGQVSGNTIYF
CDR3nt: TGCGCCAGCAGCTTGATAGCGGGACAGGTCTCTGGAAACACCATATATTTT

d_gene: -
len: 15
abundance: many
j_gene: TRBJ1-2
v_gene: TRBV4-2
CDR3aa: CASSQEKDGTYGYTF
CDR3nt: TGTGCCAGCAGCCAAGAAAAGGACGGCACCTATGGCTACACCTTC

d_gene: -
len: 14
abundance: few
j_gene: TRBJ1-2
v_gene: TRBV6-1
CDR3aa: CASSGYRTNYGYTF
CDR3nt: TGTGCCAGCAGTGGATACAGGACGAACTATGGCTACACCTTC

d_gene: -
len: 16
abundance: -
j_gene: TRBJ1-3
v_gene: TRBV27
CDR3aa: CASSLSPRLGGNTIYF
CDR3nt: TGTGCCAGCAGTTTATCACCACGGTTAGGGGGAAACACCATATATTTT

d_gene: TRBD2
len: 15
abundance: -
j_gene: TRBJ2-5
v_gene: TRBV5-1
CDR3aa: CASGTGLAGVETQYF
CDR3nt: TGCGCCAGCGGGACTGGACTAGCGGGAGTAGAGACCCAGTACTTC

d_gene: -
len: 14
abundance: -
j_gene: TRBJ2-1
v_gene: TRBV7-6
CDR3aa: CASSLSATGNEQFF
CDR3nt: TGTGCCAGCAGCTTATCGGCGACGGGCAATGAGCAGTTCTTC

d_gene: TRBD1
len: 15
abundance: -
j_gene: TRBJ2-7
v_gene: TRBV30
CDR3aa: CAWRATDRNRYEQYF
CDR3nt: TGTGCCTGGAGGGCAACGGACAGGAATCGCTACGAGCAGTACTTC

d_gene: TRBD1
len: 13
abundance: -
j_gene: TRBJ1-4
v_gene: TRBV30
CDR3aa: CAWGPDRGEKLFF
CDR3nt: TGTGCCTGGGGTCCAGACAGGGGCGAAAAACTGTTTTTT

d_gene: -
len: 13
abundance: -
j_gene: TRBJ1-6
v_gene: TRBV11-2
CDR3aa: CASEVGYNSPLHF
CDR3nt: TGTGCCAGCGAAGTTGGTTATAATTCACCCCTCCACTTT

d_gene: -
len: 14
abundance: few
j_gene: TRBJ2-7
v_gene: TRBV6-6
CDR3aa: CASSYSGQSYEQYF
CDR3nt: TGTGCCAGCAGTTACTCTGGACAGTCCTACGAGCAGTACTTC

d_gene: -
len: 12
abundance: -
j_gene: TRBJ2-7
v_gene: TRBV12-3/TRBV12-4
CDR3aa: CASSLERYEQYF
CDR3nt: TGTGCCAGCAGTTTGGAAAGGTACGAGCAGTACTTC

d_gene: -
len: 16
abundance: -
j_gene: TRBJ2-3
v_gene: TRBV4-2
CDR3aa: CASSPRVDRPTDTQYF
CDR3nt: TGTGCCAGCAGCCCGCGCGTTGACCGACCCACAGATACGCAGTATTTT

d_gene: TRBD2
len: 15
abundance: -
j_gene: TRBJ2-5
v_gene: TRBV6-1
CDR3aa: CASSLAGGSQETQYF
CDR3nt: TGTGCCAGCAGTCTAGCGGGAGGGTCCCAAGAGACCCAGTACTTC

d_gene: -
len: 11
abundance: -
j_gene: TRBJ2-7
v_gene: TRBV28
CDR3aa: CASGRHYEQYF
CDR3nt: TGTGCCAGCGGGCGGCACTACGAGCAGTACTTC

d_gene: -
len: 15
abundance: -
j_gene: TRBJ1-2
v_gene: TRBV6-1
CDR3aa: CASSEAGGVNYGYTF
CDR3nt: TGTGCCAGCAGTGAAGCGGGGGGAGTTAACTATGGCTACACCTTC

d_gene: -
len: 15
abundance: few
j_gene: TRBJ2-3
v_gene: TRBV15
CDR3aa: CATNNALASTDTQYF
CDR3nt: TGTGCCACCAACAACGCTCTAGCGTCCACAGATACGCAGTATTTT

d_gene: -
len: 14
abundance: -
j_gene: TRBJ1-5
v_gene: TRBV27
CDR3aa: CASSQGRANQPQHF
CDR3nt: TGTGCCAGCAGCCAGGGACGGGCTAATCAGCCCCAGCATTTT

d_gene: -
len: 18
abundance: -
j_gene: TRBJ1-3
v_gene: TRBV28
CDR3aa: CASSPAGIPIPSGNTIYF
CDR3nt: TGTGCCAGCAGTCCCGCCGGGATCCCTATCCCCTCTGGAAACACCATATATTTT

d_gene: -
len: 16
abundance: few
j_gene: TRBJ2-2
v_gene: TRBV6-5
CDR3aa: CASSYWEAPGSGELFF
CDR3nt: TGTGCCAGCAGTTACTGGGAGGCCCCTGGGTCCGGGGAGCTGTTTTTT

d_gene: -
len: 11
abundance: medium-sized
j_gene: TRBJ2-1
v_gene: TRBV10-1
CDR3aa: CASSEYNEQFF
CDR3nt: TGCGCCAGCAGTGAATACAATGAGCAGTTCTTC

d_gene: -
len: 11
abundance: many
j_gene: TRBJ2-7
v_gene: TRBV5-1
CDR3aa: CASSRAYEQYF
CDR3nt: TGCGCCAGCAGCAGGGCCTACGAGCAGTACTTC

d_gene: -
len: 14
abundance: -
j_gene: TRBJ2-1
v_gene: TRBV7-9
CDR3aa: CASSFGSSLNEQFF
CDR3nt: TGTGCCAGCAGCTTCGGTTCCAGCCTCAATGAGCAGTTCTTC

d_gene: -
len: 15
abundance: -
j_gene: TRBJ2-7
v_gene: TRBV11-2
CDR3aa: CASSLVAGHSYEQYF
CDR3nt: TGTGCCAGCAGCTTAGTTGCGGGACACTCCTACGAGCAGTACTTC

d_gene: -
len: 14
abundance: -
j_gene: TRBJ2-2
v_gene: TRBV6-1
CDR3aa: CASRVVSGTGELFF
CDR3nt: TGTGCCAGCAGGGTTGTGAGTGGAACCGGGGAGCTGTTTTTT

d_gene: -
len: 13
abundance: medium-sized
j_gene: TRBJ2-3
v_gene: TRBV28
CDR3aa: CASSFPTGGTQYF
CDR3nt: TGTGCCAGCAGTTTCCCAACCGGGGGTACGCAGTATTTT

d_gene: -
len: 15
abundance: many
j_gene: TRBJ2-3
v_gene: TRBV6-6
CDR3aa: CASSYMGAPTDTQYF
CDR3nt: TGTGCCAGCAGTTACATGGGGGCACCCACAGATACGCAGTATTTT

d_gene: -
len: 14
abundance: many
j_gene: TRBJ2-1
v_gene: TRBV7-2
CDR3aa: CAGSLVGADNEQFF
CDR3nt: TGTGCCGGCAGCTTAGTGGGGGCAGACAATGAGCAGTTCTTC

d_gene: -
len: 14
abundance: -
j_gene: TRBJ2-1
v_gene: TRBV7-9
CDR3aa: CASSLGPGTNEQFF
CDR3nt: TGTGCCAGCAGCTTAGGGCCCGGTACCAATGAGCAGTTCTTC

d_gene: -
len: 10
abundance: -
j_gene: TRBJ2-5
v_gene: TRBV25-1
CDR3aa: CAITQETQYF
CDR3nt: TGTGCCATCACACAAGAGACCCAGTACTTC

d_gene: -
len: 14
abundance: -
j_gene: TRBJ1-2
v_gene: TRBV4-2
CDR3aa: CASSQEFRPYGYTF
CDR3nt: TGTGCCAGCAGCCAAGAATTTCGCCCTTATGGCTACACCTTC

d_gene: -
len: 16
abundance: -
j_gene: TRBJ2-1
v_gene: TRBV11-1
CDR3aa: CASSTSNLRSHNEQFF
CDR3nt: TGTGCCAGCAGCACGTCGAACCTCCGCTCCCACAATGAGCAGTTCTTC

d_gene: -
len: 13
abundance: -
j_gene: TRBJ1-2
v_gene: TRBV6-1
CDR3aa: CASTTGVDYGYTF
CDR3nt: TGTGCCAGCACCACGGGGGTAGACTATGGCTACACCTTC

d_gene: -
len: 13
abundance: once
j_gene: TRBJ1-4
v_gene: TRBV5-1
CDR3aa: CASSLRLDEKLFF
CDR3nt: TGCGCCAGCAGCTTGCGTTTGGACGAAAAACTGTTTTTT

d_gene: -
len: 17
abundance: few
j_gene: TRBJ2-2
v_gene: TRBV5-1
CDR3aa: CASSFVKQGFGTGELFF
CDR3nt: TGCGCCAGCAGCTTCGTTAAACAGGGATTTGGGACCGGGGAGCTGTTTTTT

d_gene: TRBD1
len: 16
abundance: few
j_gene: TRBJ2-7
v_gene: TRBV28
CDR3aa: CASNPPQGTATYEQYF
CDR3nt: TGTGCCAGCAATCCTCCCCAGGGGACAGCGACCTACGAGCAGTACTTC